This T cell receptor beta chain comes out of a study of T cell responses to AZD1222 COVID-19 vaccine. Study-level results: Spike-specific TCR depth and breadth grew after two AZD1222 doses. Seropositive AZD1222 recipients at baseline numbered only five to seven. In all cases, repertoires were sampled only after the peak T cell response.

As to this clone: The antigen is unknown.

Germline CDR1 is SGDLS and CDR2 is YYNGEE. This CDR3 comprises 13 residues. V lost 2 bases to trimming and J lost 1 base, with 6 bases between them. The table came from immunoSEQ multiplex PCR; TCRdb's copy has only in-frame clones and leaves some out. This table holds some 130,000 clones, 70% to 90% found once. The TCR originated in an adult in good health. The sequenced sample was peripheral blood, obtained on day 0 of AZD1222 vaccination. The chain recombines TRBV9 with TRBJ1-1; D unclear. CDR3: CASSVPGNTEAFF. The CDR3 DNA reads as TGTGCCAGCAGCGTCCCGGGGAACACTGAAGCTTTCTTT.